This T cell receptor (beta chain) was profiled in a study of cytomegalovirus exposure and HLA in healthy donors. Study conclusions and caveats: For presence/absence analyses, sequencing depth was assumed to be roughly uniform across donors.

When sampled, the donors appeared nominally healthy, though they likely had unrecorded immune exposures. About this clone itself: Antigen unknown.

Germline V gene lookup returns CDR1 SQVTM and CDR2 ANQGSEA. CDR3 length: 11 amino acids. Unmatched junction bases numbered 4, after V lost 7 bases and J lost 7 bases. PCR used 60 Vbeta primers and 13 Jbeta primers. Generated by immunoSEQ multiplex PCR, the TCRdb table keeps only in-frame clones and is missing some. The sample yields some 52,000 clones, approximately 70% seen once. The sequenced sample consisted of PBMCs. J is TRBJ2-1 and V is TRBV29-1; 7 nucleotides align to TRBD1. This sequence was found in a man aged 18-30 years in good health and CMV-seronegative. The CDR3, as DNA: TGCAGCGGAGTGACAGGGAATGAGCAGTTCTTC. Protein: CSGVTGNEQFF.